These 22 T cell receptor beta chains came from one sample sequenced in a study of T cells in Graves' hyperthyroidism and ophthalmopathy. It was RNA transcripts that yielded the amplified TCR beta CDR3 regions. Primed by the HTBI set, a first-round RT-PCR was run on the TCR CDR3. Each CDR3 protein is one row after TCRdb ran MiXCR on the multiplex PCR reads. This sample yields around 350,000 distinct CDR3 sequences, of which about 16% are seen a single time; roughly a fifth belongs to the top ten. Sequenced sample: blood. These receptors originate from a woman aged 55-70 years with Graves' ophthalmopathy.

The chain couples TRBV4-1 to TRBJ2-7; 8 bases match TRBD1. CDR3 length equals 19 residues. Per the germline V gene, CDR1 is MGHRA and CDR2 is YSYEKL. Unmatched junction bases numbered 18, after V lost 1 base and J lost 4 bases. The CDR3 is CASSQGGGTGGGLLYEQYF. CDR3 DNA: TGCGCCAGCAGCCAAGGAGGCGGGACAGGAGGAGGCCTTCTGTACGAGCAGTACTTC.

This clonotype was counted many times. The V gene is TRBV11-2, the J gene TRBJ1-1; TRBD1 matches 7 bases. Trimming removed 5 bases from V and 6 bases from J; junction bases left unmatched: 9. The germline gives CDR1 SGHAT, CDR2 FQNNGV. CDR3 length: 14 amino acids. For the CDR3, the DNA is TGTGCCAGCAGCCCACGACAGGGAATTCCTGAAGCTTTCTTT. It yields the protein CASSPRQGIPEAFF.

This clonotype came up many times. J is TRBJ2-4 and V is TRBV28; D gene uncertain. Trimming removed 10 bases from V and 9 bases from J, with 13 bases in between. CDR1 and CDR2 from the germline V gene are MDHEN and SYDVKM. The CDR3 covers 11 residues. The CDR3 sequence is CATLSGGIQYF. The CDR3 region has the DNA TGTGCCACCCTCTCTGGTGGCATTCAGTACTTC.

In its sample, this clonotype was seen a few times. The rearrangement joins TRBV4-1 to TRBJ2-5; D might be TRBD1 or TRBD2, each matching 5 bases. The length of the CDR3 is 14 residues. CDR1 is MGHRA and CDR2 is YSYEKL in the germline V gene. V was clipped by 3 bases and J by 2 bases, with 10 bases between them. This chain's CDR3 is CASSQRDLQETQYF. The CDR3 nucleotides are TGCGCCAGCAGCCAGAGGGACCTACAAGAGACCCAGTACTTC.

This clonotype was observed many times. V usage is TRBV4-1 and J usage is TRBJ2-3, with D unresolved. CDR1 is MGHRA, CDR2 YSYEKL, per germline. V was clipped by 0 bases and J by 0 bases, with 13 bases between them. CDR3 length: 17 amino acids. The CDR3: CASSQDPDGKSTDTQYF. The CDR3 nucleotides read TGCGCCAGCAGCCAAGATCCCGACGGCAAAAGCACAGATACGCAGTATTTT.

V gene TRBV6-6 combines with J gene TRBJ2-3; D call uncertain. The CDR3 is 16 amino acids. V dropped 2 bases and J dropped 2 bases, with 14 bases sitting between them. CDR1 is MNHNY and CDR2 is SVGAGI in the germline V gene (reference sequence). CDR3 nucleotide sequence: TGTGCCAGCAGTTACGGGTCGGGCGCCCCCACAGATACGCAGTATTTT. Translation: CASSYGSGAPTDTQYF.

This chain connects TRBV27 to TRBJ2-3, with 8 bases that match TRBD2. J lost 0 bases, V lost 3 bases, and 5 bases had no gene match. This CDR3 comprises 16 residues. Germline V gene lookup returns CDR1 MNHEY and CDR2 SMNVEV (reference sequence). The chain's CDR3 is CASSFWVAGSTDTQYF. The CDR3 DNA reads TGTGCCAGCAGTTTTTGGGTAGCGGGGAGCACAGATACGCAGTATTTT.

This clonotype was detected a few times. This rearrangement joins TRBV5-6 to TRBJ2-7; 7 bases line up with TRBD1. The V gene end was trimmed by 4 bases and the J gene end by 10 bases; junction bases not matched to a gene: 8. Germline CDR1 SGHDT, CDR2 YYEEEE. The CDR3 covers 12 residues. The CDR3 region has the DNA TGTGCCAGCAGCCCCGGACAGGCCTTACAGTACTTC. Translated, it gives CASSPGQALQYF.

In this sample, this clonotype turned up many times. The chain recombines TRBV28 with TRBJ2-1, with 8 bases aligning to TRBD2. This CDR3 has 16 amino acids. V dropped 3 bases and J dropped 10; count of bases not matched to a gene: 14. CDR1 MDHEN and CDR2 SYDVKM come from the germline V gene. The DNA for the CDR3 is TGTGCCAGCAGTTTTAAGGGACTAGGCCGTCCCCGCGAGCAGTTCTTC. It translates to CASSFKGLGRPREQFF.

The chain carries TRBV5-6 and TRBJ2-5, with 7 nucleotides matching TRBD2. The CDR3 has 16 residues. The J segment lost 7 bases and the V segment lost 6 bases, leaving 18 bases of the junction unmatched. Germline assignment: CDR1 SGHDT and CDR2 YYEEEE. The CDR3 coding sequence is TGTGCCAGCACCTTAGCAGGGCGGGCGGGAGTGCCGACCCAGTACTTC. This codes for CASTLAGRAGVPTQYF. Full variable domain (missing parts from reference TRBV5-6 and TRBJ2-5): DAGVTQSPTHLIKTRGQQVTLRCSPKSGHDTVSWYQQALGQGPQFIFQYYEEEERQRGNFPDRFSGHQFPNYSSELNVNALLLGDSALYLCASTLAGRAGVPTQYFGPGTRLLVL.

A few counts support this clonotype. The rearrangement uses TRBV20-1 and TRBJ2-3; 10 bases align to TRBD2. Germline V gene data show CDR1 as DFQATT and CDR2 as SNEGSKA (reference sequence). There are 14 residues in the CDR3. Germline trimming cut 6 bases from V and 5 bases from J; bases unmatched to any gene: 8. Written as DNA, the CDR3 is TGCAGTGCCGCTAGCGGGAGTGCAGGAGATACGCAGTATTTT. It translates to CSAASGSAGDTQYF.

The table lists this clonotype with many counts. The chain couples TRBV5-4 to TRBJ2-5, with 11 bases matching TRBD2. The V gene end was trimmed by 2 bases and the J gene end by 4 bases; junction bases not matched to a gene: 4. Germline CDR1 is SGHNT and CDR2 is YYREEE (reference sequence). The CDR3 sequence is 15 residues long. CDR3 coding DNA: TGTGCCAGCAGCTTCCCGCTAGCGGGAGGAGAGACCCAGTACTTC. This translates into CASSFPLAGGETQYF.

This clonotype was observed many times. DNA for the CDR3: TGCGCCAGCAGCTTAGCCGGGACTAGCGGGGTGAACACCGGGGAGCTGTTTTTT. This encodes CASSLAGTSGVNTGELFF. The chain employs TRBV5-1 and TRBJ2-2, with 13 bases that match TRBD2. This CDR3 spans 18 amino acids. Germline V CDR1 and CDR2: SGHRS, YFSETQ. Germline trimming cut 2 bases from V and 1 base from J; bases unmatched to any gene: 5.

As for this clonotype: This may stem from a read error, because a much larger clone lies one nucleotide away. J is TRBJ1-1 and V is TRBV4-1, with no clear D. The germline V gene encodes CDR1 MGHRA and CDR2 YSYEKL. The CDR3 contains 14 residues. The CDR3, as DNA: TGTGCCAGCAGCCAAGACATGGAGAACACTGAAGCTTTCTTT. Its translation: CASSQDMENTEAFF.

Many counts were recorded for this clonotype. This rearrangement joins TRBV7-3 to TRBJ1-1; tentatively, D is TRBD1 (6 bases). Per germline, CDR1 SGHTA and CDR2 FQGTGA. This CDR3 is 13 amino acids long. Deletions cut 8 bases from V and 3 bases from J, with 13 bases between. Here the CDR3 reads CASSNNRDTEAFF. In DNA, the CDR3 is TGTGCCAGCTCCAACAACAGGGACACTGAAGCTTTCTTT.

The CDR3 reads CASSPFPDAYSGNTIYF. Written as DNA, the CDR3 is TGTGCCAGCTCACCCTTCCCCGACGCTTACTCTGGAAACACCATATATTTT. The chain employs TRBV18 and TRBJ1-3; D ambiguous. Looked up from germline, CDR1 is KGHSH and CDR2 is LQKENI. The V gene lost 3 bases and the J gene lost 0 bases, with 15 bases spanning the gap. The CDR3 is 17 residues long.

This clonotype was counted between two and nine times. The chain employs TRBV20-1 and TRBJ2-1, with 11 bases lining up with TRBD2. Germline-derived CDR1 and CDR2 are DFQATT and SNEGSKA (reference sequence). CDR3 length: 16 amino acids. V trimming: 1 base; J trimming: 6 bases; junction bases outside the gene matches: 8. The chain's CDR3 is CSARGTVAGGTNEQFF. As DNA, the CDR3 is TGCAGTGCTAGAGGGACGGTAGCGGGAGGGACCAATGAGCAGTTCTTC.

Regarding this clonotype: This may come from a read error, since a much larger clone is one base off. The genes are TRBV6-1 and TRBJ2-3, with 8 bases that match TRBD1. The germline CDR1 and CDR2 sequences are MNHNS and SASEGT. This CDR3 has 15 amino acids. With V trimmed by 6 bases and J by 4 bases, 9 bases remained unmatched. The DNA of the CDR3 is TGTGCCAGCAGGCCAGGGGGCAAACTTGCAGATACGCAGTATTTT. Residues: CASRPGGKLADTQYF.

The chain employs TRBV30 and TRBJ2-1; 8 bases align to TRBD1. The V gene's germline CDR1 is GTSNPN and CDR2 SVGIG (reference sequence). Unmatched junction bases numbered 8, after V lost 4 bases and J lost 9 bases. This CDR3 is built from 13 residues. This CDR3 reads CAWIGQGFGEQFF. In DNA form, the CDR3 reads TGTGCCTGGATCGGACAGGGATTTGGTGAGCAGTTCTTC.

This clonotype was recorded at least ten times. This chain joins TRBV7-9 and TRBJ2-1, with D maybe TRBD2 (5 bases). This CDR3 is 17 amino acids long. V was clipped by 4 bases and J by 0 bases, with 16 bases between them. In germline, CDR1 is SEHNR, CDR2 FQNEAQ (reference sequence). The CDR3 nucleotides read TGTGCCAGCAGCTCCCTAGCCGTAGTTCGCTCCTACAATGAGCAGTTCTTC. Protein: CASSSLAVVRSYNEQFF.

In its sample, this clonotype was seen many times. The chain employs TRBV28 and TRBJ1-2, with D hard to call. The V end lost 1 base, the J end lost 7 bases, and 10 bases lay between the germline ends. Per germline, CDR1 MDHEN and CDR2 SYDVKM. The CDR3 sequence is 13 residues long. The DNA for the CDR3 is TGTGCCAGCAGTTTATCGTCCGCCCGTGGCTACACCTTC. Its translation is CASSLSSARGYTF.

This clonotype was seen a handful of times. The chain uses TRBV24-1 and TRBJ1-5; a possible D gene is TRBD1 (5 bases). V lost 7 bases and J lost 0, with 12 bases in between. The CDR3 covers 15 residues. Germline values: CDR1 KGHDR, CDR2 SFDVKD. CDR3 region: CATSQRGGSNQPQHF. The CDR3 region has the DNA TGTGCCACCAGCCAGCGGGGGGGTAGCAATCAGCCCCAGCATTTT.